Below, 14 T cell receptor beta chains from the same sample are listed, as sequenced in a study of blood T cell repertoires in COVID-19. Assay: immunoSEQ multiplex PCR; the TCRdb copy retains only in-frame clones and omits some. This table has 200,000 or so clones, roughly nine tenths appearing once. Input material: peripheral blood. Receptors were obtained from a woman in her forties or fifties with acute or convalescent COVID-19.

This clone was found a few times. CDR3 bases: TGTGCCTGTTCGGAGGGGGCTGGGGGAAATTCACCCCTCCACTTT. It yields the protein CACSEGAGGNSPLHF. The J gene is TRBJ1-6, the V gene TRBV30; 7 bases agree with TRBD1. The CDR3 contains 15 residues. Germline-derived CDR1 and CDR2 are GTSNPN and SVGIG (reference sequence). The junction had 12 bases not matched to a gene; V was cut back by 6 bases and J by 7 bases. The full variable domain, in which reference TRBV30 and TRBJ1-6 provide the parts outside the CDR3, is SQTIHQWPATLVQPVGSPLSLECTVEGTSNPNLYWYRQAAGRGLQLLFYSVGIGQISSEVPQNLSASRPQDRQFILSSKKLLLSDSGFYLCACSEGAGGNSPLHFGNGTRLTVT.

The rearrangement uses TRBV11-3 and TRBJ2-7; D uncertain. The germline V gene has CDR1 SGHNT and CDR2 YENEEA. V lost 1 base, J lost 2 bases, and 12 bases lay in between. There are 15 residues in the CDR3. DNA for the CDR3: TGTGCCAGCAGCTTAGGGAACAGATTCCCCTACGAGCAGTACTTC. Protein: CASSLGNRFPYEQYF.

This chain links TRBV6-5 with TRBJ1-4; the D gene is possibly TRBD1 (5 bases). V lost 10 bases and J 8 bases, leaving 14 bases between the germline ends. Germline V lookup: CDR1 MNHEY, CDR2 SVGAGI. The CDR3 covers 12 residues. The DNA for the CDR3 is TGTGCCACAAGCGGGGGAGGGGAAAAACTGTTTTTT. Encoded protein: CATSGGGEKLFF.

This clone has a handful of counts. The CDR3 here is CASSLAMGHNQRFF. CDR3 in DNA: TGTGCCAGCAGCTTAGCAATGGGACACAACCAGAGGTTTTTT. The chain has TRBV7-9 and TRBJ1-4; D perhaps matches TRBD1 (6 bases). Germline-derived CDR1 and CDR2 are SEHNR and FQNEAQ (reference sequence). This CDR3 has 14 residues. V lost 0 bases and J 16 bases, leaving 18 bases between the germline ends.

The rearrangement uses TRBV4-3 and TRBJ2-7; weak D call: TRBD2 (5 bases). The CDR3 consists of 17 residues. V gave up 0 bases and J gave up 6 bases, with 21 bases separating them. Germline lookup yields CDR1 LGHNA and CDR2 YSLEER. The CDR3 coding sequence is TGCGCCAGCAGCCAAGATGCCGCAGAGGGCATTGTGAGCGAGCAGTACTTC. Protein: CASSQDAAEGIVSEQYF.

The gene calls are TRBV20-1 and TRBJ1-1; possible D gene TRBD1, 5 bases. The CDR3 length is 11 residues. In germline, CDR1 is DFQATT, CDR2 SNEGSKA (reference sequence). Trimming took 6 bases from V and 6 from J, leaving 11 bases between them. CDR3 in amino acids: CSAAWGAEAFF. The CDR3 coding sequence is TGCAGTGCAGCCTGGGGCGCTGAAGCTTTCTTT.

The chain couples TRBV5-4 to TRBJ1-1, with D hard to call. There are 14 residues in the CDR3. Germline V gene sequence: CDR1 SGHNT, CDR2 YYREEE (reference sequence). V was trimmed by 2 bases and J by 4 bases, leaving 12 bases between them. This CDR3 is CASSLDSVGTEAFF. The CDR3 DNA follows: TGTGCCAGCAGCTTAGATAGCGTCGGCACTGAAGCTTTCTTT.

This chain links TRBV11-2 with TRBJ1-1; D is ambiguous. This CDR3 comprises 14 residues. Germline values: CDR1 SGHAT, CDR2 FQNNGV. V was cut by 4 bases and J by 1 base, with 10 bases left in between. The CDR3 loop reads CASSSGGRNTEAFF. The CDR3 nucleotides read TGTGCCAGCAGCTCCGGAGGAAGGAACACTGAAGCTTTCTTT.

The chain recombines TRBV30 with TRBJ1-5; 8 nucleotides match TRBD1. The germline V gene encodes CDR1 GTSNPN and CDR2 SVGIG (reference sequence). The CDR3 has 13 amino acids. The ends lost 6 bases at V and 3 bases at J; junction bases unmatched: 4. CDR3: CACTGGDNQPQHF. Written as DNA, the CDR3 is TGTGCCTGTACAGGGGGTGACAATCAGCCCCAGCATTTT.

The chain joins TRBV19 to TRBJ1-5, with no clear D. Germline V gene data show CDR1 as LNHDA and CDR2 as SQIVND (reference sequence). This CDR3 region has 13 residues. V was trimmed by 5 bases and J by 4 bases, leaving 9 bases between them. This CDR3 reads CASSSTDNQPQHF. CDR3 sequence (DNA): TGTGCCAGTAGTTCAACAGATAATCAGCCCCAGCATTTT.

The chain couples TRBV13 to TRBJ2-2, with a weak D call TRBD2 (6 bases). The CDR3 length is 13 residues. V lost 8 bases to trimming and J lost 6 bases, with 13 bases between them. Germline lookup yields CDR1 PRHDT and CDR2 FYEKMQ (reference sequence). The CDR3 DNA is TGTGCCAGCCGACTAGGGGAACCCGGGGAGCTGTTTTTT. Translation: CASRLGEPGELFF.

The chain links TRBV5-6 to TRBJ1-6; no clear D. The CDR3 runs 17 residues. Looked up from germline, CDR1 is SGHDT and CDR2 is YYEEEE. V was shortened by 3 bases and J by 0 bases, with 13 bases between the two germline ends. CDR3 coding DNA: TGTGCCAGCAGCTCGCTTCAGGAAAGCTCCTATAATTCACCCCTCCACTTT. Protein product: CASSSLQESSYNSPLHF. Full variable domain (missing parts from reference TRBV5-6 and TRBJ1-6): DAGVTQSPTHLIKTRGQQVTLRCSPKSGHDTVSWYQQALGQGPQFIFQYYEEEERQRGNFPDRFSGHQFPNYSSELNVNALLLGDSALYLCASSSLQESSYNSPLHFGNGTRLTVT.

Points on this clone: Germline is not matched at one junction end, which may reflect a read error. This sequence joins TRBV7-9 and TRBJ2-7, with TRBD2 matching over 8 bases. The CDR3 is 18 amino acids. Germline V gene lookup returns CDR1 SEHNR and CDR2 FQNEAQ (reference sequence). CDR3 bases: TGTGCCAGCAGCGCTTCCCCTCGGCGGAGCGGGAGCTCCCACGAGCAGTACTTC. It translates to CASSASPRRSGSSHEQYF.

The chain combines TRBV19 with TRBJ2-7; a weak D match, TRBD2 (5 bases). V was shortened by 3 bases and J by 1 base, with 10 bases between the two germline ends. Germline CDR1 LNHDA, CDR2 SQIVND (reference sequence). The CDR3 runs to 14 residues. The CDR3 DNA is TGTGCCAGTAGTATCTTCGAGGGTTCCTACGAGCAGTACTTC. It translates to CASSIFEGSYEQYF.